Shown below are 29 T cell receptor beta chains from a single sample sequenced in a study of OX40 agonist ivuxolimab in advanced cancers. Preparation of the library involved the immunoSEQ multiplex PCR assay. In TCRdb, the immuneACCESS table is reduced to in-frame sequences with V and J assigned. These tables do not hold every clone; where another copy was compared, an unresolved V gene accounts for under half, and the others remain unexplained. In all, the sample holds tens of thousands of clones, and approximately 85% of those were seen once. The ten top clones hold roughly 5.5% of the sample. Here the sequenced sample was CD4+ or CD8+ T cells sorted from blood, taken in a trial of the OX40 agonist ivuxolimab. The source is an adult with an advanced solid tumor such as melanoma, head and neck, liver or kidney cancer.

The J gene is TRBJ2-7, the V gene TRBV29-1, with 7 positions matching TRBD1. The trim removed 4 bases at V and 1 base at J, leaving 4 bases unmatched. Per the germline V gene, CDR1 is SQVTM and CDR2 is ANQGSEA. The CDR3 totals 13 residues. This CDR3 reads CSVGTGASYEQYF. The CDR3 coding sequence is TGCAGCGTTGGGACAGGCGCTTCCTACGAGCAGTACTTC.

This clone was counted a few times. This sequence joins TRBV5-1 and TRBJ2-2; the match to TRBD2 covers 8 bases. Germline assignment: CDR1 SGHRS and CDR2 YFSETQ. The trim removed 4 bases at V and 2 bases at J, leaving 10 bases unmatched. This CDR3 region has 17 residues. The CDR3 loop reads CASSPAIAGYNTGELFF. CDR3 in DNA: TGCGCCAGCAGCCCCGCAATAGCGGGGTATAACACCGGGGAGCTGTTTTTT. Drawing the rest from reference TRBV5-1 and TRBJ2-2, the complete variable domain is KAGVTQTPRYLIKTRGQQVTLSCSPISGHRSVSWYQQTPGQGLQFLFEYFSETQRNKGNFPGRFSGRQFSNSRSEMNVSTLELGDSALYLCASSPAIAGYNTGELFFGEGSRLTVL.

The sample holds a few counts of this clone. The gene calls are TRBV6-5 and TRBJ1-5; a weak D match, TRBD1 (6 bases). Deletions cut 6 bases from V and 8 bases from J, with 14 bases between. The CDR3 covers 13 residues. Germline CDR1 is MNHEY and CDR2 is SVGAGI. The CDR3 region has the DNA TGTGCCAGCAGATTTTACAGGGAGGAGCCCCAGCATTTT. It codes for CASRFYREEPQHF.

The chain carries TRBV12-5 and TRBJ2-3; D not certain. The CDR3 is 16 amino acids. Trimming cost V 1 base and J 0 bases, with 11 bases left between them. Germline V CDR1 and CDR2: LGHNT, FRNRAP. The CDR3 bases are TGTGCTAGTGGTTTGGGACACATAATGAGCACAGATACGCAGTATTTT. Protein: CASGLGHIMSTDTQYF.

This chain links TRBV6-5 with TRBJ2-4, with 8 bases aligning to TRBD2. CDR1 is MNHEY, CDR2 SVGAGI, per germline. With 8 bases clipped from V and 12 bases from J, the junction kept 12 bases outside the gene matches. The length of the CDR3 is 13 residues. Here the CDR3 reads CASAGGAGDTQYF. CDR3 coding DNA: TGTGCCAGCGCCGGGGGGGCGGGAGACACTCAGTACTTC.

This rearrangement joins TRBV18 to TRBJ1-1; 7 nucleotides match TRBD1. Trimming removed 2 bases from V and 5 bases from J; junction bases left unmatched: 5. Germline V CDR1 and CDR2: KGHSH, LQKENI. The CDR3 extends over 14 amino acids. The CDR3 sequence is CASSPKQGSTEAFF. CDR3 nucleotide sequence: TGTGCCAGCTCACCAAAACAGGGGAGTACTGAAGCTTTCTTT.

The rearrangement links TRBV7-8 to TRBJ1-5; 12 bases match TRBD1. V shed 5 bases, J shed 0 bases, and the junction held 8 bases outside the gene matches. CDR1 and CDR2 (germline): SGHVS, FQNEAQ. The CDR3 is 18 residues long. In DNA, the CDR3 is TGTGCCAGCAGCCCGGCGGGACAGGGGGCTCTTAGCAATCAGCCCCAGCATTTT. Protein sequence: CASSPAGQGALSNQPQHF.

V is TRBV7-2 and J is TRBJ2-7; 7 bases are a match to TRBD2. J lost 3 bases, V lost 8 bases, and 10 bases had no gene match. Germline loops: CDR1 SGHTA, CDR2 FQGNSA. The CDR3 length is 14 residues. CDR3 sequence (DNA): TGTGCCAGCGCCCCGGGGGGAATGAACTACGAGCAGTACTTC. It is translated as CASAPGGMNYEQYF.

In DNA form, the CDR3 reads TGTGCCAGCCTGGAGCTAGCGGGAGGAAGTGAGCAGTTCTTC. This translates into CASLELAGGSEQFF. The chain carries TRBV2 and TRBJ2-1; 11 bases are shared with TRBD2. This CDR3 is built from 14 residues. J gave up 9 bases and V 8 bases, and 9 bases lay outside the gene matches. Germline assignment: CDR1 SNHLY and CDR2 FYNNEI. The variable domain in full, completed from reference TRBV2 and TRBJ2-1, reads EPEVTQTPSHQVTQMGQEVILRCVPISNHLYFYWYRQILGQKVEFLVSFYNNEISEKSEIFDDQFSVERPDGSNFTLKIRSTKLEDSAMYFCASLELAGGSEQFFGPGTRLTVL.

The chain combines TRBV7-2 with TRBJ2-1, with 7 bases that match TRBD2. J was trimmed by 2 bases and V by 9 bases; bases with no gene match: 7. From germline, CDR1 is SGHTA and CDR2 FQGNSA. This CDR3 contains 14 residues. CDR3 sequence (DNA): TGTGCCAGTAGGCGGGAGTACGCCTACAATGAGCAGTTCTTC. Its translation: CASRREYAYNEQFF.

The rearrangement links TRBV7-1 to TRBJ1-2; D possibly corresponds to TRBD1 (6 bases). TRBV7-1 is sorted into the ORF group, with uncertain function. The CDR3 covers 13 residues. V was cut by 5 bases and J by 4 bases, with 11 bases left in between. CDR3 amino acids: CASSPTGGYGYTF. DNA for the CDR3: TGTGCCAGCAGCCCGACAGGAGGCTATGGCTACACCTTC.

CDR3 protein: CSVGGGYEQYF. The CDR3 region has the DNA TGCAGCGTTGGGGGGGGGTACGAGCAGTACTTC. The V call is TRBV29-1, the J call TRBJ2-7; 7 nucleotides line up with TRBD2. The junction had 1 base not matched to a gene; V was cut back by 4 bases and J by 4 bases. This CDR3 region has 11 residues. In germline, CDR1 is SQVTM, CDR2 ANQGSEA.

The rearrangement uses TRBV4-1 and TRBJ2-2; possibly TRBD1 or TRBD2 for D (6 bases each). The CDR3 is 19 residues long. Germline V CDR1 and CDR2: MGHRA, YSYEKL. The V and J ends lost 1 base and 4 bases respectively, with 22 bases between them. This CDR3 reads CASSQVVGQRGRSTGELFF. The DNA for the CDR3 is TGCGCCAGCAGCCAAGTGGTCGGGCAACGGGGGCGAAGCACCGGGGAGCTGTTTTTT.

The V and J genes are TRBV7-2 and TRBJ2-7; D is unclear. Trimming pared 1 base from V and 1 base from J, leaving 8 bases between. Germline CDR1 reads SGHTA; CDR2 reads FQGNSA. The CDR3 totals 14 residues. CDR3 region: CASSLGAASYEQYF. As DNA, the CDR3 is TGTGCCAGCAGCTTAGGTGCGGCATCCTACGAGCAGTACTTC.

The chain carries TRBV15 and TRBJ2-7; 7 positions agree with TRBD2. With V trimmed by 3 bases and J by 4 bases, 3 bases remained unmatched. Germline V lookup: CDR1 LNHNV, CDR2 YYDKDF (reference sequence). This CDR3 has 13 residues. The CDR3 DNA sequence: TGTGCCACCAGCAGGGAAGCGGGATACGAGCAGTACTTC. Translated, it gives CATSREAGYEQYF.

This chain joins TRBV5-6 and TRBJ1-2; possible D gene TRBD1, 6 bases. Germline V gives CDR1 SGHDT, CDR2 YYEEEE. The CDR3 runs to 15 residues. V dropped 1 base and J dropped 8 bases, with 18 bases sitting between them. The CDR3 spells CASSLPGQEGLGYTF. In DNA, the CDR3 is TGTGCCAGCAGCTTGCCGGGACAAGAAGGGTTAGGCTACACCTTC.

V usage is TRBV2 and J usage is TRBJ2-2, with 8 bases lining up with TRBD2. V was clipped by 5 bases and J by 5 bases; unmatched bases: 7. This CDR3 has 15 amino acids. CDR1 and CDR2 (germline): SNHLY, FYNNEI. The CDR3 spells CASSRVSGETGELFF. The CDR3 DNA sequence: TGTGCCAGCAGTCGGGTTAGCGGGGAGACCGGGGAGCTGTTTTTT.

The sample holds one count of this clone. The chain uses TRBV27 and TRBJ1-1, with D possibly TRBD1 on 5 matching bases. Trimming pared 3 bases from V and 5 bases from J, leaving 13 bases between. The CDR3 has 14 amino acids. In germline, CDR1 is MNHEY, CDR2 SMNVEV (reference sequence). CDR3 coding DNA: TGTGCCAGCAGTTTCAATGGGGGATTGACTGAAGCTTTCTTT. Translation: CASSFNGGLTEAFF.

The chain joins TRBV15 to TRBJ1-1, with D possibly being TRBD1 (6 bases). Trimming took off 3 bases at V and 0 bases at J, with 11 bases between the two ends. This CDR3 region has 15 residues. Germline V gene data show CDR1 as LNHNV and CDR2 as YYDKDF (reference sequence). In DNA, the CDR3 is TGTGCCACCAGCAGGCCCACAGGGCTGAACACTGAAGCTTTCTTT. Amino acid sequence: CATSRPTGLNTEAFF.

About this clone itself: Different DNA sequences within this sample yield the same CDR3. The chain is built from TRBV5-1 and TRBJ1-4; D ambiguous. The CDR3 is 14 residues long. The germline V gene encodes CDR1 SGHRS and CDR2 YFSETQ. V lost 0 bases and J 8 bases, leaving 11 bases between the germline ends. This CDR3 reads CASSLGGLGEKLFF. In DNA, the CDR3 is TGCGCCAGCAGCTTGGGGGGATTGGGAGAAAAACTGTTTTTT.

The chain employs TRBV7-9 and TRBJ1-1, with 7 bases fitting TRBD1. Germline V CDR1 and CDR2: SEHNR, FQNEAQ (reference sequence). The CDR3 consists of 12 residues. The junction had 9 bases not matched to a gene; V was cut back by 11 bases and J by 6 bases. DNA for the CDR3: TGTGCCCTCCGAGGGGGCGAGGCTGAAGCTTTCTTT. It yields the protein CALRGGEAEAFF.

V usage is TRBV7-9 and J usage is TRBJ2-7, with 12 nucleotides matching TRBD1. V lost 1 base to trimming and J lost 6 bases; unmatched junction nucleotides: 7. Germline-derived CDR1 and CDR2 are SEHNR and FQNEAQ (reference sequence). CDR3 length: 16 residues. The CDR3 DNA reads as TGTGCCAGCAGCTTAGGTGCGGGACAGGGGGCTTCCGAGCAGTACTTC. Translated: CASSLGAGQGASEQYF.

Only one count was recorded for this clone. The J gene is TRBJ2-1, the V gene TRBV9; TRBD1 matches 9 bases. CDR1 SGDLS and CDR2 YYNGEE come from the germline V gene. The length of the CDR3 is 15 residues. Trimming removed 0 bases from V and 5 bases from J; junction bases left unmatched: 3. The CDR3 coding sequence is TGTGCCAGCAGCGTAGAGGGACAGGGACACAATGAGCAGTTCTTC. This encodes CASSVEGQGHNEQFF.

V and J are TRBV10-3 and TRBJ2-2; no clear D. The CDR3 has 14 residues. The V gene's germline CDR1 is ENHRY and CDR2 SYGVKD. V was trimmed by 5 bases and J by 2 bases, leaving 9 bases between them. This CDR3 reads CAISPQHNTGELFF. The CDR3, as DNA: TGTGCCATCAGTCCACAGCATAACACCGGGGAGCTGTTTTTT.

The CDR3 here is CSVARREITYNEQFF. CDR3 in DNA: TGCAGCGTTGCACGGCGGGAGATCACCTACAATGAGCAGTTCTTC. V usage is TRBV29-1 and J usage is TRBJ2-1; 7 positions agree with TRBD2. From germline, CDR1 is SQVTM and CDR2 ANQGSEA. The CDR3 totals 15 residues. Trimming cost V 4 bases and J 2 bases; bases outside gene matches: 8.

The chain has TRBV5-1 and TRBJ2-5, with TRBD1 as a possible D gene (5 bases). The tail of the sequence fits TRBJ2-7 better, so the J call may be wrong. The CDR3 runs 13 residues. Germline CDR1 reads SGHRS; CDR2 reads YFSETQ. The CDR3 coding sequence is TGCGCCAGCAGCCAGGACAATTTCCGCGAGCAGTACTTC. It translates to CASSQDNFREQYF.

The chain uses TRBV30 and TRBJ2-7; 7 nucleotides line up with TRBD1. The trim removed 6 bases at V and 0 bases at J, leaving 5 bases unmatched. Germline V gene lookup returns CDR1 GTSNPN and CDR2 SVGIG (reference sequence). The CDR3 length is 13 residues. CDR3 nucleotides: TGTGCCTGCGACAGGGCGAGCTCCTACGAGCAGTACTTC. Its translation is CACDRASSYEQYF.

This chain links TRBV6-1 with TRBJ2-5; TRBD1 matches at 8 bases. CDR1 and CDR2 from the germline V gene are MNHNS and SASEGT. Trimming at V came to 3 bases and at J to 12 bases, leaving 6 bases not matched to a gene. The CDR3 is 12 residues long. The CDR3 bases are TGTGCCAGCAGTGAGAGGACAGGGCGGGAGTACTTC. Its protein product is CASSERTGREYF.

V gene TRBV19 combines with J gene TRBJ1-3; tentatively, D is TRBD1 (6 bases). Germline V gene sequence: CDR1 LNHDA, CDR2 SQIVND (reference sequence). V lost 4 bases and J lost 2, with 15 bases in between. This CDR3 contains 16 residues. CDR3 coding DNA: TGTGCCAGTAGTACCTTGGACAGCCTCACTGGAAACACCATATATTTT. This gives the protein CASSTLDSLTGNTIYF. The full variable domain, rest sourced from reference TRBV19 and TRBJ1-3, is DGGITQSPKYLFRKEGQNVTLSCEQNLNHDAMYWYRQDPGQGLRLIYYSQIVNDFQKGDIAEGYSVSREKKESFPLTVTSAQKNPTAFYLCASSTLDSLTGNTIYFGEGSWLTVV.